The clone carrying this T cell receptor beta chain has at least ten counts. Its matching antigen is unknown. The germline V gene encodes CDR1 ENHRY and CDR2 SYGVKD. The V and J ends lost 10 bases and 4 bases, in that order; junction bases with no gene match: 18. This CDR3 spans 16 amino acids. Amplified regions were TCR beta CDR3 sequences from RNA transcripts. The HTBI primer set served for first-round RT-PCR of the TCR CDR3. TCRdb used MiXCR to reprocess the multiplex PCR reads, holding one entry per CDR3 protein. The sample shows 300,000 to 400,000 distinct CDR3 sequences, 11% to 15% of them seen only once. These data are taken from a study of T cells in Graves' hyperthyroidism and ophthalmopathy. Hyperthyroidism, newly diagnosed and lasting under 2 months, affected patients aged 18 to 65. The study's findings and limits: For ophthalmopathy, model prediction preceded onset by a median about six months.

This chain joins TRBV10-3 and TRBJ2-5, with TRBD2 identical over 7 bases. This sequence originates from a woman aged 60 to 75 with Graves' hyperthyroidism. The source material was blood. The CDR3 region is CASTNSPGRGAETQYF. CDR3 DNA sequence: TGTGCCAGTACGAACTCGCCAGGGAGGGGAGCAGAGACCCAGTACTTC.